This is a list of T cell receptor beta chains from one sample in a study of T cell responses to AZD1222 COVID-19 vaccine. TCRdb keeps only in-frame clones here, not all; method: immunoSEQ multiplex PCR. The table records roughly 150,000 clones, under 95% of them present only once. The sequenced sample was peripheral blood, obtained 28 days after the second AZD1222 dose. The source of these receptors is an adult who received the AZD1222 COVID-19 vaccine. Each CDR3 is given with its conserved first and last residue. The D gene is left open where the match is weak. Only some rows state a clone size, as once, few, many or a class for expanded clones.

CDR3 protein,CDR3 DNA,D gene,J gene,V gene,clone size,CDR3 length
CASSVGLAGVETQYF,TGTGCCAGCAGCGTAGGTCTAGCGGGAGTGGAGACCCAGTACTTC,TRBD2,TRBJ2-5,TRBV9,.,15
CASSLSGTGHGYTF,TGTGCCAGCAGCTTGTCAGGGACAGGCCATGGCTACACCTTC,TRBD1,TRBJ1-2,TRBV5-4,few,14
CASSPRARVSFNRYEQYF,TGTGCCAGCTCACCACGGGCCAGGGTCTCTTTCAATCGCTACGAGCAGTACTTC,.,TRBJ2-7,TRBV18,.,18
CASSLEVGQGHPGNTIYF,TGTGCCAGCAGCTTGGAGGTTGGGCAGGGGCACCCTGGAAACACCATATATTTT,.,TRBJ1-3,TRBV5-6,.,18
CASRRGPLSNQPQHF,TGCGCCAGCAGGAGGGGGCCCCTTAGCAATCAGCCCCAGCATTTT,TRBD1,TRBJ1-5,TRBV5-1,.,15
CASSYSLAGGPNTQYF,TGTGCCAGCAGTTACTCGTTAGCGGGGGGGCCCAATACGCAGTATTTT,TRBD2,TRBJ2-3,TRBV6-6,.,16
CASSDPQGEVYNSPLHF,TGTGCCAGCAGCGACCCACAGGGAGAGGTCTATAATTCACCCCTCCACTTT,.,TRBJ1-6,TRBV9,.,17
CASSEREGYNEQFF,TGTGCCAGTAGTGAGCGGGAGGGCTACAATGAGCAGTTCTTC,TRBD2,TRBJ2-1,TRBV19,.,14
CASRTGTGATNEKLFF,TGCGCCAGCAGGACCGGGACAGGGGCAACTAATGAAAAACTGTTTTTT,TRBD1,TRBJ1-4,TRBV5-1,.,16
CASSFGGELFF,TGCGCCAGCAGCTTTGGGGGGGAACTGTTTTTT,.,TRBJ1-4,TRBV5-1,once,11
CASGPTENPEKLFF,TGTGCCAGCGGCCCGACAGAAAATCCAGAAAAACTGTTTTTT,.,TRBJ1-4,TRBV2,once,14
CASIELPGGELFF,TGTGCCAGCATCGAACTGCCTGGCGGGGAGCTGTTTTTT,.,TRBJ2-2,TRBV2,.,13